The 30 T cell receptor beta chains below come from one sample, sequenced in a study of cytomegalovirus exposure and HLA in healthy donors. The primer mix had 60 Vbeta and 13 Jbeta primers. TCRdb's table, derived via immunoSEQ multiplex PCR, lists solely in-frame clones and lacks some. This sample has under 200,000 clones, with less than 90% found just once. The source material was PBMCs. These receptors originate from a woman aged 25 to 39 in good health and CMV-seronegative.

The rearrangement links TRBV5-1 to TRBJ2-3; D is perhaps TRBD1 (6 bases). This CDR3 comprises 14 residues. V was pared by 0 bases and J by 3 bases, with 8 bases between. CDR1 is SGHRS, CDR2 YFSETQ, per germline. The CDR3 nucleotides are TGCGCCAGCAGCTTGGAGGGGGTAACAGATACGCAGTATTTT. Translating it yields CASSLEGVTDTQYF.

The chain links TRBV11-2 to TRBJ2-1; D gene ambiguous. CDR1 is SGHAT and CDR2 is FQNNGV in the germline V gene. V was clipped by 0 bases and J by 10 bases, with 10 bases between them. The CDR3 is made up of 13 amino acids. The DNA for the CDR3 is TGTGCCAGCAGCTTAGAGGTGGGCTGGGAGCAGTTCTTC. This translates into CASSLEVGWEQFF.

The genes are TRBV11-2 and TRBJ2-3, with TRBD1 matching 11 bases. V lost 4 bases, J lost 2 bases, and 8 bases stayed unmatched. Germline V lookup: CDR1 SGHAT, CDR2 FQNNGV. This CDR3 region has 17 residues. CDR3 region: CASSSLDRGLLTDTQYF. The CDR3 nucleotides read TGTGCCAGCAGCTCTCTGGACAGGGGGCTCCTCACAGATACGCAGTATTTT.

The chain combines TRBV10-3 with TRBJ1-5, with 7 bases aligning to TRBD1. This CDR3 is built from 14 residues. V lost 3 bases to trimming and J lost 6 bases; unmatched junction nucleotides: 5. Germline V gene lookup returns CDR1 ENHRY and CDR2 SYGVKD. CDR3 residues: CAISDDREVQPQHF. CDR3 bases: TGTGCCATCAGTGATGACAGGGAGGTTCAGCCCCAGCATTTT.

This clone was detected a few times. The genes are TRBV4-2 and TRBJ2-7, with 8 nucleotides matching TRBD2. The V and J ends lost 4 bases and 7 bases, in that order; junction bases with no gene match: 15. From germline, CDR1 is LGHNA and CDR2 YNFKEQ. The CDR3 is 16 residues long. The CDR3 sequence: CASSRNVGGREGEQYF. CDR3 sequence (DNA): TGTGCCAGCAGCCGAAACGTGGGAGGACGGGAGGGAGAGCAGTACTTC.

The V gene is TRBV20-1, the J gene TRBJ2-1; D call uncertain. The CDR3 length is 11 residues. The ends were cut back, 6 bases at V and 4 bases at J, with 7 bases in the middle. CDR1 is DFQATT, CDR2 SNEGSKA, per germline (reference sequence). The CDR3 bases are TGCAGTGCCGCGAATTACAATGAGCAGTTCTTC. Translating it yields CSAANYNEQFF.

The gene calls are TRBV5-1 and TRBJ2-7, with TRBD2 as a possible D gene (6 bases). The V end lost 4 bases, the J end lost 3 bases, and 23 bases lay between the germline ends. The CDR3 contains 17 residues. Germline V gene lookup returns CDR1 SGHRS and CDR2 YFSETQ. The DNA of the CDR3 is TGCGCCAGCAGCCTGGGTGTGTCTGCGGGGAACAACTACGAGCAGTACTTC. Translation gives CASSLGVSAGNNYEQYF.

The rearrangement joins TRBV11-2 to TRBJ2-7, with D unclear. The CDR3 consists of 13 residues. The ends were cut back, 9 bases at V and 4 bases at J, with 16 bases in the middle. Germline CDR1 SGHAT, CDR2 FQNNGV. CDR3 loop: CASTSPGWYEQYF. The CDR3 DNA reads TGTGCCAGTACCTCCCCCGGGTGGTACGAGCAGTACTTC. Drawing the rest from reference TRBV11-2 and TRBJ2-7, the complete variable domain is EAGVAQSPRYKIIEKRQSVAFWCNPISGHATLYWYQQILGQGPKLLIQFQNNGVVDDSQLPKDRFSAERLKGVDSTLKIQPAKLEDSAVYLCASTSPGWYEQYFGPGTRLTVT.

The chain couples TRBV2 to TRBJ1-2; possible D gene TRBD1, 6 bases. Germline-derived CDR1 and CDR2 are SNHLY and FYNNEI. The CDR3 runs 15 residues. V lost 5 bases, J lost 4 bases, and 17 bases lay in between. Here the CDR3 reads CASSNIRDTIYGYTF. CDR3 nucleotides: TGTGCCAGCAGTAATATCCGGGACACCATCTATGGCTACACCTTC.

The CDR3 DNA is TGCGCCAGCAGCTTGGGCAGGGGGCCAACTAATGAAAAACTGTTTTTT. This encodes CASSLGRGPTNEKLFF. The gene calls are TRBV5-1 and TRBJ1-4; 8 nucleotides line up with TRBD1. This CDR3 is 16 amino acids long. Germline values: CDR1 SGHRS, CDR2 YFSETQ. The V segment lost 0 bases and the J segment 0 bases; nucleotides outside the gene matches: 1.

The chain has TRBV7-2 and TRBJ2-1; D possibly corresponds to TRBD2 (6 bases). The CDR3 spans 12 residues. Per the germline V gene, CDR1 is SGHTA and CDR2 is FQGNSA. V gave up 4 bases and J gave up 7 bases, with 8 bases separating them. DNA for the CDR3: TGTGCCAGCAGCTCGGGACTTAATGAGCAGTTCTTC. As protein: CASSSGLNEQFF. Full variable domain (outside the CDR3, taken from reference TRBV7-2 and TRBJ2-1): GAGVSQSPSNKVTEKGKDVELRCDPISGHTALYWYRQSLGQGLEFLIYFQGNSAPDKSGLPSDRFSAERTGGSVSTLTIQRTQQEDSAVYLCASSSGLNEQFFGPGTRLTVL.

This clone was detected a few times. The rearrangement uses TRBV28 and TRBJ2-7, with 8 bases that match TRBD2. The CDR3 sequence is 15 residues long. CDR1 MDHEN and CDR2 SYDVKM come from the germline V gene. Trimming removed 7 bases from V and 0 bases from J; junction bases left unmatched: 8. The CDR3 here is CASTPGGGSSYEQYF. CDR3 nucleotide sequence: TGTGCCAGCACCCCGGGGGGGGGAAGCTCCTACGAGCAGTACTTC.

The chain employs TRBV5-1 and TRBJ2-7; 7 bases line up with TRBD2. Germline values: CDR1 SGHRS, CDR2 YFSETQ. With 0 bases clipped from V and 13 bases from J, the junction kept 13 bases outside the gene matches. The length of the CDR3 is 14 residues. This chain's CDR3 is CASSLAEPVAGAYF. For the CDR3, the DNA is TGCGCCAGCAGCTTGGCGGAGCCGGTGGCGGGAGCTTACTTC. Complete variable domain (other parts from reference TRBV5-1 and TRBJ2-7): KAGVTQTPRYLIKTRGQQVTLSCSPISGHRSVSWYQQTPGQGLQFLFEYFSETQRNKGNFPGRFSGRQFSNSRSEMNVSTLELGDSALYLCASSLAEPVAGAYFGPGTRLTVT.

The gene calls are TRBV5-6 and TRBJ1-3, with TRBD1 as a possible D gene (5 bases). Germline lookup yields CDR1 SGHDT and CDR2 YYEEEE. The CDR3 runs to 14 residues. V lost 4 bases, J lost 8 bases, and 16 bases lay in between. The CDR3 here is CASSGAGAGDTIYF. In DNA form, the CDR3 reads TGTGCCAGCAGCGGGGCTGGGGCCGGAGACACCATATATTTT.

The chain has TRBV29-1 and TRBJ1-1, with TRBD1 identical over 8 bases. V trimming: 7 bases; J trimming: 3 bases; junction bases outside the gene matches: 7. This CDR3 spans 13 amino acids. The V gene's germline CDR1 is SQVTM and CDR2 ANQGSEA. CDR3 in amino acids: CSARVQGDTEAFF. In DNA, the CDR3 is TGCAGCGCCCGGGTACAGGGGGACACTGAAGCTTTCTTT.

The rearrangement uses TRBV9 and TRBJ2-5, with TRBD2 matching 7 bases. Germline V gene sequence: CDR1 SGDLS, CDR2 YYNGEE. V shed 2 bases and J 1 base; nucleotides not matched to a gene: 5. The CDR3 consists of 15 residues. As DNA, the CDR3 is TGTGCCAGCAGCGTTTCTAGCGGCCTCCAAGAGACCCAGTACTTC. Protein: CASSVSSGLQETQYF.

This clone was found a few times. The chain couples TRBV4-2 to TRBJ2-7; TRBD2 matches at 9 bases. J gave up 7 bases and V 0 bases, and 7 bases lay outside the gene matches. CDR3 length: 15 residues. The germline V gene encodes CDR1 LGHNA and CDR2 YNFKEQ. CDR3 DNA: TGTGCCAGCAGCCAAGAGGCGGGGGGGCCCGAGGAGCAGTACTTC. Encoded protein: CASSQEAGGPEEQYF.

The DNA of the CDR3 is TGTGCCAGCAGCTTGCCTAGCGGGAGTACAGATACGCAGTATTTT. Translation: CASSLPSGSTDTQYF. This rearrangement joins TRBV5-8 to TRBJ2-3, with 10 bases lining up with TRBD2. With V trimmed by 1 base and J by 3 bases, 2 bases remained unmatched. CDR1 is SGHTS, CDR2 YDEGEE, per germline. This CDR3 is 15 amino acids long.

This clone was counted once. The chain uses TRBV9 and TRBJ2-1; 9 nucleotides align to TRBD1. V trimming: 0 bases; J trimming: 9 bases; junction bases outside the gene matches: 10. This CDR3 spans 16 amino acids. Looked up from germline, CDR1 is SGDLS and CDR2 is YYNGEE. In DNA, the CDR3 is TGTGCCAGCAGCGTAGTCGACAGGGGGATTAGAACTGAGCAGTTCTTC. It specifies CASSVVDRGIRTEQFF. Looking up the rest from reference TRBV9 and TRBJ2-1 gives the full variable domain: DSGVTQTPKHLITATGQRVTLRCSPRSGDLSVYWYQQSLDQGLQFLIQYYNGEERAKGNILERFSAQQFPDLHSELNLSSLELGDSALYFCASSVVDRGIRTEQFFGPGTRLTVL.

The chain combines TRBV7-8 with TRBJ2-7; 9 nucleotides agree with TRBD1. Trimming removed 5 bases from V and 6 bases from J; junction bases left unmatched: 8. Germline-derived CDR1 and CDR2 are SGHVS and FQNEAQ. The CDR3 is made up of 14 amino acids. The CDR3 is CASSQMGQGSEQYF. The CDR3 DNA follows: TGTGCCAGCAGCCAAATGGGACAGGGATCCGAGCAGTACTTC.

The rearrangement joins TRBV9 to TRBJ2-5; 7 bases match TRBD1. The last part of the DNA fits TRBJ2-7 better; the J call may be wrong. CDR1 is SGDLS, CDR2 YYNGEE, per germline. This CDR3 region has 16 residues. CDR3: CASSGSPSLTGTEQYF. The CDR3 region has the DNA TGTGCCAGCAGCGGGAGCCCATCTCTGACAGGGACCGAGCAGTACTTC.

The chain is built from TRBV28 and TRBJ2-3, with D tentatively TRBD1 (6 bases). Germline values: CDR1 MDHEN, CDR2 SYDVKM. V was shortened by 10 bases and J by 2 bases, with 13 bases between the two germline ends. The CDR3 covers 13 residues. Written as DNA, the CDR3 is TGTGCCATCGAGACAGGTCTCACAGATACGCAGTATTTT. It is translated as CAIETGLTDTQYF.

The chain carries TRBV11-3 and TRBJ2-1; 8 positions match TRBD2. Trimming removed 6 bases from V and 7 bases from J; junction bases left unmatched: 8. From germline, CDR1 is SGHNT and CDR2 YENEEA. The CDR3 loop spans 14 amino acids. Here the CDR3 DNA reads TGTGCCAGCAGTCCTCGGTCGGGAGGGAATGAGCAGTTCTTC. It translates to CASSPRSGGNEQFF.

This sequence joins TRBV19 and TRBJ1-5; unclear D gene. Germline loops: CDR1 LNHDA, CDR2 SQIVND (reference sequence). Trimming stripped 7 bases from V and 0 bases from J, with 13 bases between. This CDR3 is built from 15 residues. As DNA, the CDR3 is TGTGCCAGTACCTACGGAGCTCATAGCAATCAGCCCCAGCATTTT. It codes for CASTYGAHSNQPQHF.

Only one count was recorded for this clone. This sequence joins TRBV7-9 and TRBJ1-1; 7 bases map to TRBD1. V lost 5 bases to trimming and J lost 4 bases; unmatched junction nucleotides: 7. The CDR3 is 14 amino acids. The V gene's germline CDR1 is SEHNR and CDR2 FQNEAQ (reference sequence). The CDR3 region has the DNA TGTGCCAGCAGCCAACTTGACAGGGCCACTGAAGCTTTCTTT. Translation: CASSQLDRATEAFF.

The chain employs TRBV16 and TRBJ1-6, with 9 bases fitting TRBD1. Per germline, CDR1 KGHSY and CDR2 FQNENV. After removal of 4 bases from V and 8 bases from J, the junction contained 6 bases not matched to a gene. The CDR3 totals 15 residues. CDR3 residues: CASSPRQGGYSPLHF. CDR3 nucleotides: TGTGCCAGCAGCCCGAGACAGGGGGGATATTCACCCCTCCACTTT.

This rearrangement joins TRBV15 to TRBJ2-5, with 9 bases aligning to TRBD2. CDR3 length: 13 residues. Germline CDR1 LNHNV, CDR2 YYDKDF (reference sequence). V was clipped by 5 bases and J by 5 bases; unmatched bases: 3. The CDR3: CATSRGRGETQYF. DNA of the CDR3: TGTGCCACCAGCCGCGGGAGGGGGGAGACCCAGTACTTC.

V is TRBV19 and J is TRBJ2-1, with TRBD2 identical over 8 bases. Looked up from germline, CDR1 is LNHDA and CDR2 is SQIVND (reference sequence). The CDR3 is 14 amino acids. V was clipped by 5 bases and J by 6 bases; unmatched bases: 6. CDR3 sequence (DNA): TGTGCCAGTAGTCCAGGACTAGCCCCCAATGAGCAGTTCTTC. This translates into CASSPGLAPNEQFF. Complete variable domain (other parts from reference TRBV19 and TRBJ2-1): DGGITQSPKYLFRKEGQNVTLSCEQNLNHDAMYWYRQDPGQGLRLIYYSQIVNDFQKGDIAEGYSVSREKKESFPLTVTSAQKNPTAFYLCASSPGLAPNEQFFGPGTRLTVL.

The CDR3 is CASSYNRDSQETQYF. DNA for the CDR3: TGTGCCAGCAGCTACAACAGGGACAGCCAAGAGACCCAGTACTTC. The chain has TRBV7-6 and TRBJ2-5; 7 nucleotides agree with TRBD1. Losses at the gene ends were 4 bases for V and 1 base for J; bases not matched to a gene: 6. The germline gives CDR1 SGHVS, CDR2 FNYEAQ. This CDR3 comprises 15 residues.

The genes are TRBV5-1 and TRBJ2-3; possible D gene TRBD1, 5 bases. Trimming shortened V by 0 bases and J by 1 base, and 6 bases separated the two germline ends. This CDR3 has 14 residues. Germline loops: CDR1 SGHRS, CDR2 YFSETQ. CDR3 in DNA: TGCGCCAGCAGCTTGGAGACAGGCACAGATACGCAGTATTTT. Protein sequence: CASSLETGTDTQYF.